This TCR beta chain appears in the sequencing data of a study of blood T cell repertoires in COVID-19. The CDR3 has 16 residues. V shed 7 bases, J shed 3 bases, and the junction held 6 bases outside the gene matches. CDR1 SNHLY and CDR2 FYNNEI come from the germline V gene. The authors' processing: Counts of nucleated cells, estimated from reference gene primer amplification, were obtained. The table came from immunoSEQ multiplex PCR; TCRdb's copy has only in-frame clones and leaves some out. Clone size and the V and J calls come from that table; the DNA yielded D and trimming. The repertoire holds 250,000 or so clones, about 88% seen once, with approximately 1.5% in the top ten. Living in about two dozen US areas, the participants were between roughly 18 and 90 years of age. Self-reported history from a screening survey and questionnaire set each donor's cohort.

The V gene is TRBV2, the J gene TRBJ1-6; 10 positions match TRBD1. This TCR was recovered from a woman in her forties or fifties who had recovered from COVID-19. The material sequenced was PBMCs or T cells enriched from blood (not recorded which). The CDR3 DNA reads TGTGCCAGCAAGCCTCGGACAGGGGGCTATAATTCACCCCTCCACTTT. This codes for CASKPRTGGYNSPLHF.